The 13 T cell receptor beta chains in this list originate from one sample, sequenced in a study of blood T cell repertoires in COVID-19. TCRdb keeps only in-frame clones here, not all; method: immunoSEQ multiplex PCR. Here the sample spans some 320,000 clones, about 85% being singletons. The sequenced sample consisted of PBMCs or T cells enriched from blood (not recorded which). These receptors originate from a woman in her 30s who had been exposed to COVID-19.

The rearrangement links TRBV28 to TRBJ1-2, with 12 bases matching TRBD1. The CDR3 loop spans 15 amino acids. The germline V gene has CDR1 MDHEN and CDR2 SYDVKM. With 6 bases clipped from V and 8 bases from J, the junction kept 10 bases outside the gene matches. This chain's CDR3 is CASRVPGTGGSGYTF. For the CDR3, the DNA is TGTGCCAGCAGGGTACCCGGGACAGGGGGCTCGGGCTACACCTTC.

The CDR3 bases are TGTGCCAGTAGGAGCGGGAGTGACGAGCAGTACTTC. It is translated as CASRSGSDEQYF. The chain joins TRBV19 to TRBJ2-7; TRBD2 agrees at 8 bases. The CDR3 sequence is 12 residues long. V dropped 6 bases and J dropped 5; count of bases not matched to a gene: 3. The V gene's germline CDR1 is LNHDA and CDR2 SQIVND (reference sequence).

V is TRBV21-1 and J is TRBJ2-5; TRBD2 is the table's D call and was not checked against the DNA. TRBV21-1 is deemed a pseudogene. There are 12 residues in the CDR3. The DNA of the CDR3 is TGTGCCAGACGTACTAGTGGGAAGACCCAGTACTTC. This codes for CARRTSGKTQYF.

The chain uses TRBV2 and TRBJ2-1, with 13 bases aligning to TRBD2. Trimming removed 6 bases from V and 10 bases from J; junction bases left unmatched: 6. Germline values: CDR1 SNHLY, CDR2 FYNNEI. The CDR3 length is 14 residues. The CDR3 loop reads CASRRTSGSGEQFF. The CDR3 DNA reads TGTGCCAGCAGGAGGACTAGCGGGAGCGGCGAGCAGTTCTTC.

This chain links TRBV2 with TRBJ1-1, with D possibly TRBD1 on 5 matching bases. The CDR3 length is 14 residues. CDR1 is SNHLY and CDR2 is FYNNEI in the germline V gene. Trimming removed 6 bases from V and 1 base from J, with 12 bases in between. The CDR3 here is CASRSAGGNTEAFF. CDR3 DNA: TGTGCCAGCAGGTCCGCGGGGGGGAACACTGAAGCTTTCTTT.

The chain links TRBV12-5 to TRBJ2-3, with a tentative D call TRBD1 (5 bases). V lost 3 bases to trimming and J lost 0 bases, with 7 bases between them. Germline V gives CDR1 LGHNT, CDR2 FRNRAP. The CDR3 is 14 amino acids. The CDR3 spells CASGLQVSTDTQYF. CDR3 sequence (DNA): TGTGCTAGTGGTTTACAGGTCAGCACAGATACGCAGTATTTT.

The genes are TRBV9 and TRBJ2-3; 12 bases map to TRBD2. Germline loops: CDR1 SGDLS, CDR2 YYNGEE. The CDR3 extends over 16 amino acids. With V trimmed by 4 bases and J by 3 bases, 6 bases remained unmatched. The CDR3 nucleotides are TGTGCCAGCAGCCCGGGGACTAGCGGGCGGACAGATACGCAGTATTTT. It yields the protein CASSPGTSGRTDTQYF.

The rearrangement links TRBV29-1 to TRBJ2-3; the D is unclear. The V gene's germline CDR1 is SQVTM and CDR2 ANQGSEA. The CDR3 extends over 13 amino acids. The V end was cut by 0 bases, the J end by 7 bases, with 11 bases between. CDR3 nucleotides: TGCAGCGTTGAAGAGGTAGCACGATATACGCAGTATTTT. Translating gives CSVEEVARYTQYF.

J is TRBJ1-5 and V is TRBV5-1, with D hard to call. In germline, CDR1 is SGHRS, CDR2 YFSETQ. CDR3 length equals 14 residues. V was clipped by 1 base and J by 5 bases, with 10 bases between them. The CDR3 loop reads CASSLSGADQPQHF. The CDR3 region has the DNA TGCGCCAGCAGCTTGTCGGGAGCGGATCAGCCCCAGCATTTT.

The chain is built from TRBV28 and TRBJ1-2, with a possible D match to TRBD1 (6 bases). Looked up from germline, CDR1 is MDHEN and CDR2 is SYDVKM. The germline V and J ends were trimmed by 5 bases and 8 bases, with 21 bases remaining between them. The length of the CDR3 is 15 residues. The DNA for the CDR3 is TGTGCCAGCAGTCCCCCTGGGGGCAGGGCGCACGGCTACACCTTC. It specifies CASSPPGGRAHGYTF.

The CDR3 here is CASSSGGRRSYEQYF. The CDR3 region has the DNA TGTGCCAGCAGTTCGGGCGGGAGGCGCTCCTACGAGCAGTACTTC. The chain uses TRBV6-5 and TRBJ2-7; 8 bases are shared with TRBD2. The germline CDR1 and CDR2 sequences are MNHEY and SVGAGI. The V segment lost 4 bases and the J segment 0 bases; nucleotides outside the gene matches: 5. This CDR3 spans 15 amino acids.

The DNA of the CDR3 is TGTGCCAGCAGTCTTGGCCTAGCGGGATACAATGAGCAGTTCTTC. Translated: CASSLGLAGYNEQFF. The V call is TRBV7-3, the J call TRBJ2-1, with TRBD2 identical over 9 bases. The length of the CDR3 is 15 residues. The germline V gene encodes CDR1 SGHTA and CDR2 FQGTGA. Germline trimming cut 6 bases from V and 4 bases from J; bases unmatched to any gene: 7.

Only a few counts were recorded for this clone. The rearrangement uses TRBV28 and TRBJ2-3, with TRBD2 matching 9 bases. V lost 6 bases, J lost 2 bases, and 12 bases stayed unmatched. The CDR3 is made up of 17 amino acids. Germline V gives CDR1 MDHEN, CDR2 SYDVKM. As DNA, the CDR3 is TGTGCCAGCAGCCAGATTTTAGCGGGAGCCTCCACAGATACGCAGTATTTT. It translates to CASSQILAGASTDTQYF.